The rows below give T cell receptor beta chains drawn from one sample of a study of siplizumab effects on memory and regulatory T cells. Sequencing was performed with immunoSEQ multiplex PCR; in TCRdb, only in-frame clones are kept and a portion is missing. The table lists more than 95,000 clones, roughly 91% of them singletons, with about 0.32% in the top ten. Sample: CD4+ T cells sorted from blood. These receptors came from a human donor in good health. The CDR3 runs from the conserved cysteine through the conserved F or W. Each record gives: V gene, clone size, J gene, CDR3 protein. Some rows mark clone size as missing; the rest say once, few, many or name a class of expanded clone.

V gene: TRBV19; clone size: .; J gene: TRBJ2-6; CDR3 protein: CASTPGGFPKSGANVLTF
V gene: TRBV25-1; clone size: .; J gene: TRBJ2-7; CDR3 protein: CASSDGWGTGYEQYF
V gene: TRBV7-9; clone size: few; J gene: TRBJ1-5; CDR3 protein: CASSLDGPQPQHF
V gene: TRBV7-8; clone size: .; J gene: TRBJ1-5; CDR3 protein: CASSLAALQIGQGNQPQHF
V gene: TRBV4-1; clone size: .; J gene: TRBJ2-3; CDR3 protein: CASSHPRTDTQYF
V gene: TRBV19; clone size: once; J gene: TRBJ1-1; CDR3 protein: CASSYLAGERAFF
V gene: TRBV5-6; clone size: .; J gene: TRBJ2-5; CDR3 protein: CASSLRYQETQYF
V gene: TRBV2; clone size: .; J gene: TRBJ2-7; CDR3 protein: CASSVLYEQYF
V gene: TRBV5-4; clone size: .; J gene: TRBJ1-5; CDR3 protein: CASSFFTSGGNQPQHF
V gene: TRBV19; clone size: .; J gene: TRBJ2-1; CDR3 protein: CASSIEGGRGNEQFF
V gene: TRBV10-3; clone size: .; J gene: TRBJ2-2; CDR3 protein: CAISEANTGELFF
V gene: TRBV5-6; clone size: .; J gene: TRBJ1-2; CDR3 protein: CASSTLPAGRAYGYTF
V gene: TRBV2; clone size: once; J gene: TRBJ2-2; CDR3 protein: CASRAPGQGNTGELFF
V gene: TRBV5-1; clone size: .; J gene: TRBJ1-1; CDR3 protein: CASSLVGYTEAFF
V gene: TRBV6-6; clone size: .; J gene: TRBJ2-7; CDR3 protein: CASRGHDRGNYEQYF
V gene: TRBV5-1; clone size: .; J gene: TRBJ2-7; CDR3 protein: CASSLVPAGTYEQYF
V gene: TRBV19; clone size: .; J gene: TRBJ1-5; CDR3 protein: CASTRTYSNQPQHF
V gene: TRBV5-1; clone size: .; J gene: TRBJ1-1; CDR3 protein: CASSPGTFMNTEAFF
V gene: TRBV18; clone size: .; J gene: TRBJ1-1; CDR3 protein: CASSPTDNTEAFF
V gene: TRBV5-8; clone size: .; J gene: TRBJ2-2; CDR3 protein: CASTLGLVTGELFF
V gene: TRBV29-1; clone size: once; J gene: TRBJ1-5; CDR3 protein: CSVLERGEDQPQHF
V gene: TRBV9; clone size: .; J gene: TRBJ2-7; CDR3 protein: CASSPGFSGAREQYF
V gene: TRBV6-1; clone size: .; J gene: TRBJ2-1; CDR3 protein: CASRGVKGLGEQFF
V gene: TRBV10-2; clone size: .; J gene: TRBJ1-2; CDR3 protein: CASSEVGQGVFYGYTF
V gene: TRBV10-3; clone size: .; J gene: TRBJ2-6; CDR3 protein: CAIRPETGVRGANVLTF
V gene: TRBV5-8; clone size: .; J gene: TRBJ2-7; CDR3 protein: CASTLGEGVARQYF
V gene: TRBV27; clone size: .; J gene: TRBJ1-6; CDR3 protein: CASSSRTQNSPLHF
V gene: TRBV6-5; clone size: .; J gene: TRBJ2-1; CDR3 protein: CASNEPGDEQFF
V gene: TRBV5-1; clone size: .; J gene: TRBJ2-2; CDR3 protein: CASSSVQLSTGELFF
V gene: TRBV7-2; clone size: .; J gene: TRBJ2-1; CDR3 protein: CASSLALAGGYNEQFF
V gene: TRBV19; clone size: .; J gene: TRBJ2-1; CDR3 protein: CASSRLPQVADEQFF
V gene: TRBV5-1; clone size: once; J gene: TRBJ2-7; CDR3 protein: CASSLDLASSYEQYF
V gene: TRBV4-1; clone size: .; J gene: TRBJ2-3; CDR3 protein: CASSQVGASGGASTQYF
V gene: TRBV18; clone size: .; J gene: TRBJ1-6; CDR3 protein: CASSPTESPLHF
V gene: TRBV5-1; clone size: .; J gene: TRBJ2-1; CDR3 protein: CASSALAGGQDEQFF
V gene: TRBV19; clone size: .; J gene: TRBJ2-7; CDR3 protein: CASSAGQDYEQYF
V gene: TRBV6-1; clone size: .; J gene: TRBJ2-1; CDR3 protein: CASSVQRGIISYNEQFF
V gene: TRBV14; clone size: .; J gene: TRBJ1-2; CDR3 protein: CASSPPGTLNYGYTF
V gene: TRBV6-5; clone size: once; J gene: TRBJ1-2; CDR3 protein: CASSFDRDFRGYTF
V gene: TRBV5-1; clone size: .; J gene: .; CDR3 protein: CASSLASSGSFYEQYF
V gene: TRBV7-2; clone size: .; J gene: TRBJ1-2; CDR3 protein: CASSQGGTNYGYTF
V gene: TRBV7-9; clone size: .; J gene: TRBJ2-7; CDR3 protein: CASSLLAGGSEQYF
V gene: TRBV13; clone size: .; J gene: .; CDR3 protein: CASSSSYEQYF
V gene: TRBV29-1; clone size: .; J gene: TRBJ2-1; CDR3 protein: CSAVLLGGTLNEQFF